The clone carrying this T cell receptor beta chain has just a few counts. Its specificity is not known. V lost 8 bases, J lost 8 bases, and 25 bases lay in between. The CDR3 has 16 amino acids. CDR1 and CDR2 (germline): SEHNR, FQNEAQ (reference sequence). This record belongs to a study of OX40 agonist ivuxolimab in advanced cancers. Overall study: Ivuxolimab, which is an agonistic anti-OX40 (CD134) antibody, was administered to the patients. Patients with hepatocellular carcinoma, melanoma, renal cell or head and neck cancer made up the dose-escalation patients. General observations from the study: The average count of expanded clones was higher among CD8+ T cells than among CD4+.

Generated by immunoSEQ multiplex PCR, the TCRdb table keeps only in-frame clones and is missing some. The table includes 42,000 or so clones, roughly 84% detected once. The sample in question was CD4+ or CD8+ T cells sorted from blood, obtained in a trial of the OX40 agonist ivuxolimab. This sequence was found in an adult with an advanced solid tumor such as melanoma, head and neck, liver or kidney cancer. V and J are TRBV7-9 and TRBJ2-1, with a possible D match to TRBD2 (5 bases). The CDR3 is CASSPRQENHGDEQFF. The CDR3 bases are TGTGCCAGCTCCCCACGCCAGGAGAATCACGGGGATGAGCAGTTCTTC.